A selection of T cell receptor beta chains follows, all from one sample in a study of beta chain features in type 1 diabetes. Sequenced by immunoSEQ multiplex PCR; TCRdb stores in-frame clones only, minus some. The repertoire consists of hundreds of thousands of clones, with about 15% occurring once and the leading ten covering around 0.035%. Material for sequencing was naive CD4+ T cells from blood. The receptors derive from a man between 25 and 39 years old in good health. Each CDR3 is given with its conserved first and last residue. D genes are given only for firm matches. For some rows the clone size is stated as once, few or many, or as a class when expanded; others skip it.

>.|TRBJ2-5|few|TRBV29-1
TGCAGCGTTTCGCCCCGCCTAGCCCAAGAGACCCAGTACTTC
CSVSPRLAQETQYF
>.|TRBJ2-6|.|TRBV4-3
TGCGCCAGCAGCCAATTGGTCGTGGGCCCGGGTGGGGCCAACGTCCTGACTTTC
CASSQLVVGPGGANVLTF
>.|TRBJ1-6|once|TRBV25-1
TGTGCCAGCAGTAGGAGGGAAAGTTCACCCCTCCACTTT
CASSRRESSPLHF
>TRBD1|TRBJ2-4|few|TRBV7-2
TGTGCCAGCAGCTCAGGGGGATCTAAAAACATTCAGTACTTC
CASSSGGSKNIQYF
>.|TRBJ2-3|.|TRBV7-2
TGTGCCAGCAGCTTAGTCATCGGGGTAGATACGCAGTATTTT
CASSLVIGVDTQYF
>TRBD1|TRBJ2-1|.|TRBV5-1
TGCGCCAGCACGAAACCGGGACAGGGGTACAATGAGCAGTTCTTC
CASTKPGQGYNEQFF
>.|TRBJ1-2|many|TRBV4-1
TGCGCCAGCAGCCAAGGGACTGGCTATGGCTACACCTTC
CASSQGTGYGYTF
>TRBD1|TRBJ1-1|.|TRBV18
TGTGCCAGCTCACTAAAGGACAGGGCGGCGAACACTGAAGCTTTCTTT
CASSLKDRAANTEAFF
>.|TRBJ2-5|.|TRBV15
TGTGCCACCAGCAGAGATCCCACAGGGACCCAAGAGACCCAGTACTTC
CATSRDPTGTQETQYF
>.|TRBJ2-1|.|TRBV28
TGTGCCAGCACTCAAGGACTCGAGGGCTCCTACAATGAGCAGTTCTTC
CASTQGLEGSYNEQFF